The 22 T cell receptor beta chains reported below all come from one sample, sequenced in a study of cytomegalovirus exposure and HLA in healthy donors. Both 60 Vbeta primers and 13 Jbeta primers went into the PCR. Profiling relied on immunoSEQ multiplex PCR, and the TCRdb table lists in-frame clones only, not all of them. The sample lists about 120,000 clones; around 83% were seen once. The sample was PBMCs. The receptors were sampled from a man aged 30 to 39 in good health and CMV-seropositive.

The V and J genes are TRBV5-6 and TRBJ1-2; D possibly corresponds to TRBD1 (6 bases). Per germline, CDR1 SGHDT and CDR2 YYEEEE. Trimming pared 0 bases from V and 3 bases from J, leaving 18 bases between. This CDR3 region has 17 residues. The CDR3 DNA reads as TGTGCCAGCAGCTTGGAAATTGGGTTGGGGGCTGACTATGGCTACACCTTC. It yields the protein CASSLEIGLGADYGYTF.

The rearrangement links TRBV2 to TRBJ2-7; 10 bases are a match to TRBD1. The CDR3 covers 14 residues. Germline CDR1 is SNHLY and CDR2 is FYNNEI. V was pared by 6 bases and J by 2 bases, with 4 bases of the junction left unmatched. In DNA form, the CDR3 reads TGTGCCAGCAGATCCGGGACAGGGGCCTACGAGCAGTACGTC. This sequence encodes CASRSGTGAYEQYV.

V gene TRBV5-1 combines with J gene TRBJ2-1; 8 bases agree with TRBD2. V trimming: 3 bases; J trimming: 9 bases; junction bases outside the gene matches: 8. This CDR3 has 14 residues. Germline CDR1 SGHRS, CDR2 YFSETQ. This CDR3 reads CASSSTSGAAEQFF. The CDR3 coding sequence is TGCGCCAGCAGCTCCACTAGCGGAGCGGCTGAGCAGTTCTTC.

This chain joins TRBV6-5 and TRBJ1-2; 7 bases line up with TRBD1. The CDR3 covers 16 residues. Germline lookup yields CDR1 MNHEY and CDR2 SVGAGI. V was pared by 1 base and J by 3 bases, with 8 bases of the junction left unmatched. CDR3 loop: CASSYYWQGDHYGYTF. DNA of the CDR3: TGTGCCAGCAGTTACTATTGGCAGGGGGATCACTATGGCTACACCTTC.

This clone occurred once. CDR3 DNA: TGCGCCAGCAGCTTGTTTCTGGGAGGCACTGAAGCTTTCTTT. Translating gives CASSLFLGGTEAFF. The chain employs TRBV5-1 and TRBJ1-1; D is uncertain. Germline V CDR1 and CDR2: SGHRS, YFSETQ. CDR3 length: 14 residues. The V and J ends lost 1 base and 4 bases respectively, with 11 bases between them.

The genes are TRBV4-1 and TRBJ1-4; D possibly corresponds to TRBD1 (6 bases). The V end was cut by 1 base, the J end by 5 bases, with 11 bases between. The V gene's germline CDR1 is MGHRA and CDR2 YSYEKL. The CDR3 covers 15 residues. The CDR3 DNA reads as TGCGCCAGCAGCCAAGTTGGACAGAAAAATGAAAAACTGTTTTTT. It encodes CASSQVGQKNEKLFF.

The V call is TRBV2, the J call TRBJ1-1, with D possibly being TRBD1 (5 bases). The germline V gene has CDR1 SNHLY and CDR2 FYNNEI. V shed 7 bases and J shed 0 bases, with 12 bases lying between them. CDR3 length equals 14 residues. CDR3 bases: TGTGCCAGCACGGGGGAACAGATGAACACTGAAGCTTTCTTT. It codes for CASTGEQMNTEAFF.

The chain recombines TRBV2 with TRBJ1-2; possible D gene TRBD1, 5 bases. The germline gives CDR1 SNHLY, CDR2 FYNNEI. The CDR3 contains 12 residues. The V end lost 6 bases, the J end lost 8 bases, and 13 bases lay between the germline ends. The CDR3 bases are TGTGCCAGCAGCCCCAGGGTGACGGGCTACACCTTC. This translates into CASSPRVTGYTF.

The genes are TRBV6-5 and TRBJ1-6; TRBD1 agrees at 7 bases. The V gene end was trimmed by 2 bases and the J gene end by 8 bases; junction bases not matched to a gene: 6. The CDR3 sequence is 15 residues long. From germline, CDR1 is MNHEY and CDR2 SVGAGI. This CDR3 reads CASSYMAGGYSPLHF. Here the CDR3 DNA reads TGTGCCAGCAGTTACATGGCAGGGGGATATTCACCCCTCCACTTT.

The rearrangement joins TRBV23-1 to TRBJ2-5; 10 bases map to TRBD2. TRBV23-1 is an ORF; its function is uncertain. The CDR3 loop spans 19 amino acids. Trimming removed 4 bases from V and 5 bases from J; junction bases left unmatched: 19. This CDR3 reads CASSPNLHPAGGPGETQYF. The CDR3 DNA follows: TGCGCCAGCAGTCCCAACCTCCATCCAGCGGGAGGGCCGGGGGAGACCCAGTACTTC.

This chain's CDR3 is CASSLDPGLGAFF. DNA of the CDR3: TGTGCCAGCAGCCTCGACCCAGGGCTTGGAGCTTTCTTT. V usage is TRBV9 and J usage is TRBJ1-1, with TRBD1 as a possible D gene (5 bases). The CDR3 length is 13 residues. Germline CDR1 reads SGDLS; CDR2 reads YYNGEE. Trimming took off 4 bases at V and 10 bases at J, with 17 bases between the two ends.

The J gene is TRBJ2-5, the V gene TRBV5-1, with a tentative D call TRBD2 (7 bases). V lost 5 bases, J lost 2 bases, and 10 bases lay in between. In germline, CDR1 is SGHRS, CDR2 YFSETQ. The CDR3 sequence is 13 residues long. The CDR3, as DNA: TGCGCCAGCAGAGGGGGGGAACAAGAGACCCAGTACTTC. This codes for CASRGGEQETQYF.

About this clone: At one boundary the junction diverges from the germline segment, which might be a read error. The CDR3 here is CASSEGGRGPLKDF. As DNA, the CDR3 is TGTGCCAGCAGCGAGGGCGGGAGAGGCCCTCTTAAGGATTTT. The chain couples TRBV9 to TRBJ2-3; 7 nucleotides align to TRBD2. CDR1 and CDR2 from the germline V gene are SGDLS and YYNGEE. CDR3 length equals 14 residues.

The genes are TRBV2 and TRBJ2-3; 9 nucleotides match TRBD2. The CDR3 extends over 14 amino acids. Germline V gene sequence: CDR1 SNHLY, CDR2 FYNNEI. Losses at the gene ends were 7 bases for V and 6 bases for J; bases not matched to a gene: 8. In DNA, the CDR3 is TGTGCCAGCATCCGCGGGGGGGCTAGGGATACGCAGTATTTT. This codes for CASIRGGARDTQYF. Based on the CDR3 plus reference TRBV2 and TRBJ2-3, the full variable domain is EPEVTQTPSHQVTQMGQEVILRCVPISNHLYFYWYRQILGQKVEFLVSFYNNEISEKSEIFDDQFSVERPDGSNFTLKIRSTKLEDSAMYFCASIRGGARDTQYFGPGTRLTVL.

The chain has TRBV5-4 and TRBJ2-6; TRBD1 aligns across 12 bases. The germline gives CDR1 SGHNT, CDR2 YYREEE (reference sequence). V lost 4 bases to trimming and J lost 5 bases; unmatched junction nucleotides: 7. The length of the CDR3 is 17 residues. CDR3 DNA sequence: TGTGCCAGCAGCGCTGCGGGACAGGGGGCTTGGGCCAACGTCCTGACTTTC. Translated: CASSAAGQGAWANVLTF.

The chain couples TRBV6-5 to TRBJ1-5; D is possibly TRBD1 (5 bases). Per germline, CDR1 MNHEY and CDR2 SVGAGI. The CDR3 has 15 amino acids. Trimming left V 6 bases short and J 0 bases short, with 12 bases between. As DNA, the CDR3 is TGTGCCAGCAGCCTCGGACATCATAGCAATCAGCCCCAGCATTTT. Its translation is CASSLGHHSNQPQHF.

The V gene is TRBV12-5, the J gene TRBJ2-1, with 7 nucleotides matching TRBD1. Germline lookup yields CDR1 LGHNT and CDR2 FRNRAP. This CDR3 region has 14 residues. V trimming: 8 bases; J trimming: 4 bases; junction bases outside the gene matches: 8. The CDR3 DNA reads as TGTGCTAGTATCCGGGACAGAGGATACAATGAGCAGTTCTTC. Translating it yields CASIRDRGYNEQFF.

This chain links TRBV4-1 with TRBJ1-1, with D perhaps matching TRBD1 (5 bases). This CDR3 is built from 13 residues. The germline CDR1 and CDR2 sequences are MGHRA and YSYEKL. V was pared by 2 bases and J by 7 bases, with 11 bases between. The CDR3 spells CASSQRRGSEAFF. In nucleotides, the CDR3 is TGCGCCAGCAGCCAAAGAAGGGGAAGTGAAGCTTTCTTT.

The table lists this clone with a few counts. The chain recombines TRBV6-5 with TRBJ2-1, with 8 bases that match TRBD1. The germline V gene encodes CDR1 MNHEY and CDR2 SVGAGI. There are 15 residues in the CDR3. J was trimmed by 1 base and V by 5 bases; bases with no gene match: 4. This CDR3 is CASSVDRGSYNEQFF. The CDR3 DNA is TGTGCCAGCAGTGTTGACAGGGGATCCTACAATGAGCAGTTCTTC.

The gene calls are TRBV19 and TRBJ1-1, with D perhaps TRBD1 (5 bases). The germline V and J ends were trimmed by 4 bases and 7 bases, with 7 bases remaining between them. The germline gives CDR1 LNHDA, CDR2 SQIVND (reference sequence). There are 11 residues in the CDR3. The CDR3 bases are TGTGCCAGTAGTAAGGGGATTGAAGCTTTCTTT. Translated: CASSKGIEAFF.

This chain uses TRBV6-5 with TRBJ2-3; the D is unclear. The CDR3 has 15 amino acids. The germline V and J ends were trimmed by 2 bases and 2 bases, with 11 bases remaining between them. The V gene's germline CDR1 is MNHEY and CDR2 SVGAGI. CDR3 in amino acids: CASSYLGPITDTQYF. DNA for the CDR3: TGTGCCAGCAGTTACCTCGGTCCTATCACAGATACGCAGTATTTT.

V is TRBV6-4 and J is TRBJ2-5; no firm D call. The J call may be faulty, since TRBJ2-7 better matches the DNA end. Germline loops: CDR1 MRHNA, CDR2 SNTAGT. The CDR3 totals 10 residues. Written as DNA, the CDR3 is TGTGCCAGCAGTGACCCCGAGCAGTACTTC. The encoded protein is CASSDPEQYF.